These 23 T cell receptor beta chains originate from one sample sequenced in a study of T cells in women clearing cervical HPV infection. Clones were sequenced by immunoSEQ multiplex PCR, and TCRdb holds only the in-frame ones, with some missing. This sample carries roughly 32,000 clones, with roughly 3.6% going to the ten biggest clones. What was sequenced was blood buffy coat. The receptors come from a woman aged 18 to 75 with a cervical HPV16 infection that either progressed to CIN3+ or cleared (not recorded which).

As concerns this clone: With the read ending 3 residues before the CDR3 end, the germline J gene is used to fill in that end. V is TRBV5-6 and J is TRBJ2-7, with TRBD2 identical over 7 bases. Germline V lookup: CDR1 SGHDT, CDR2 YYEEEE. J was trimmed by 2 bases and V by 4 bases; bases with no gene match: 6. The CDR3 consists of 14 residues. This CDR3 is CASSSGLGTYEQYF. The DNA read from the CDR3 is TGTGCCAGCAGCAGCGGACTAGGGACCTACGAG.

The DNA read from the CDR3 is TGTGCCAGTAGCCAGGGTTTACTTACTGAA. It encodes CASSQGLLTE. The full CDR3 is CASSQGLLTEAFF. The chain joins TRBV19 to TRBJ1-1; a weak D match, TRBD1 (5 bases). With the read ending 3 residues before the CDR3 end, the germline J gene is used to fill in that end. Germline lookup yields CDR1 LNHDA and CDR2 SQIVND (reference sequence). V shed 6 bases and J shed 5 bases, with 13 bases lying between them. The CDR3 loop spans 13 amino acids.

The sequenced part of the CDR3 DNA is TGTGCCAGCAGCTCCGACTGGTCTAGCACAGATACG. Amino acid sequence: CASSSDWSSTDT. The whole CDR3 sequence is CASSSDWSSTDTQYF. J is TRBJ2-3 and V is TRBV7-9, with D unclear. The CDR3 extends 3 residues past the end of the read, so its final part is completed from the germline J gene. The CDR3 runs to 15 residues. Germline CDR1 and CDR2: SEHNR and FQNEAQ (reference sequence). The V and J ends lost 4 bases and 0 bases respectively, with 11 bases between them.

On this clone: The sequence runs out 3 residues before the end of the CDR3; the remainder is reconstructed from the germline J gene. The V gene is TRBV19, the J gene TRBJ1-1, with D perhaps TRBD1 (5 bases). The CDR3 runs to 13 residues. CDR1 and CDR2 from the germline V gene are LNHDA and SQIVND (reference sequence). Trimming stripped 5 bases from V and 4 bases from J, with 11 bases between. CDR3 sequence reads: CASSEGRGTEAFF. CDR3 DNA, as far as it was read: TGTGCCAGTAGTGAGGGTAGGGGCACTGAA.

As concerns this clone: The CDR3 goes on 3 residues after the read ends, and that part is filled in from the germline J gene. The chain combines TRBV13 with TRBJ1-3; 10 bases are a match to TRBD1. The germline CDR1 and CDR2 sequences are PRHDT and FYEKMQ (reference sequence). The CDR3 consists of 15 residues. V lost 6 bases to trimming and J lost 2 bases; unmatched junction nucleotides: 4. The CDR3 bases that were read are TGTGCCAGCAGGCCAGACAGGGGGCCTGGAAACACC. Translating gives CASRPDRGPGNT. The whole CDR3 reads CASRPDRGPGNTIYF.

As to this clone: Sequencing ends 3 residues short of the CDR3 end; the germline J gene provides the rest. The chain carries TRBV5-1 and TRBJ2-5, with TRBD1 as a possible D gene (6 bases). This CDR3 comprises 12 residues. From germline, CDR1 is SGHRS and CDR2 YFSETQ. V dropped 1 base and J dropped 5 bases, with 6 bases sitting between them. The CDR3 bases that were read are TGCGCCAGCAGCTTGCAGGGGGAGACC. Translation gives CASSLQGET. In full, the CDR3 is CASSLQGETQYF.

Here the CDR3 reads CASSLEPGTNSPLHF. The DNA read from the CDR3 is TGTGCCAGCAGCTTGGAACCAGGCACAAATTCACCC. The V gene is TRBV5-6, the J gene TRBJ1-6; no reliable D call. The read finishes 3 residues shy of the CDR3 end, and the germline J gene is used to complete it. V lost 0 bases and J lost 7, with 11 bases in between. The CDR3 runs 15 residues. Germline values: CDR1 SGHDT, CDR2 YYEEEE.

Regarding this clone: The read terminates 3 residues ahead of where the CDR3 ends, so the germline J gene completes it. This sequence joins TRBV30 and TRBJ2-3; 8 bases agree with TRBD2. Trimming at V came to 1 base and at J to 5 bases, leaving 8 bases not matched to a gene. The germline V gene encodes CDR1 GTSNPN and CDR2 SVGIG (reference sequence). This CDR3 spans 15 amino acids. Here the CDR3 reads CAWSDNSGILDTQYF. The CDR3 bases that were read are TGTGCCTGGAGTGATAATAGCGGGATTCTAGATACG.

To note about this clone: The read falls 3 residues short of the CDR3 end, and the missing part is taken from the germline J gene. The rearrangement links TRBV11-3 to TRBJ2-3, with D possibly being TRBD2 (6 bases). Trimming shortened V by 3 bases and J by 6 bases, and 10 bases separated the two germline ends. CDR3 length: 13 residues. The germline CDR1 and CDR2 sequences are SGHNT and YENEEA. The covered CDR3 bases are TGTGCCAGCAGCTTTCAACTAGCCGATACG. Residues: CASSFQLADT. The CDR3 in full is CASSFQLADTQYF. Complete variable domain (other parts from reference TRBV11-3 and TRBJ2-3): EAGVVQSPRYKIIEKKQPVAFWCNPISGHNTLYWYLQNLGQGPELLIRYENEEAVDDSQLPKDRFSAERLKGVDSTLKIQPAELGDSAVYLCASSFQLADTQYFGPGTRLTVL.

Comment on this clone: The sequence runs out 3 residues before the end of the CDR3; the remainder is reconstructed from the germline J gene. The chain uses TRBV18 and TRBJ2-3; D is uncertain. Looked up from germline, CDR1 is KGHSH and CDR2 is LQKENI. Trimming stripped 0 bases from V and 6 bases from J, with 7 bases between. CDR3 length: 13 residues. This chain's CDR3 is CASSPPGPDTQYF. CDR3 bases read: TGTGCCAGCTCACCACCTGGCCCCGATACG.

The CDR3: CASSINPDNEQFF. CDR3 DNA, as far as it was read: TGCGCCAGCAGCATAAACCCGGACAATGAG. The chain links TRBV5-1 to TRBJ2-1; no clear D. Sequencing ends 3 residues short of the CDR3 end; the germline J gene provides the rest. CDR1 is SGHRS and CDR2 is YFSETQ in the germline V gene. CDR3 length: 13 amino acids. V dropped 4 bases and J dropped 5 bases, with 10 bases sitting between them.

Worth noting for this clone: The observed sequence ends 3 residues before the CDR3 terminus, with the missing tail filled in from the germline J gene. The chain joins TRBV2 to TRBJ1-2, with unresolved D. V was clipped by 6 bases and J by 4 bases, with 9 bases between them. Germline-derived CDR1 and CDR2 are SNHLY and FYNNEI. The CDR3 contains 12 residues. The CDR3 protein is CASSEVVYGYTF. The covered CDR3 bases are TGTGCCAGCAGCGAGGTCGTCTATGGC.

As to this clone: The DNA ends 3 residues before the CDR3 does, and the rest of the CDR3 is filled in from the germline J gene. The chain combines TRBV30 with TRBJ2-1, with 9 bases that match TRBD2. Germline trimming cut 3 bases from V and 2 bases from J; bases unmatched to any gene: 5. CDR3 length equals 15 residues. CDR1 and CDR2 (germline): GTSNPN, SVGIG (reference sequence). This CDR3 is CAWRKPSGTYNEQFF. The CDR3 bases that were read are TGTGCCTGGAGGAAGCCTAGCGGGACCTACAATGAG.

Turning to this clone: The read comes to an end 3 residues before the CDR3 does, leaving the germline J gene to fill in the end. The chain has TRBV7-3 and TRBJ1-2; D may be TRBD1 (5 bases). CDR1 SGHTA and CDR2 FQGTGA come from the germline V gene. This CDR3 region has 14 residues. V was trimmed by 5 bases and J by 4 bases, leaving 14 bases between them. CDR3 bases read: TGTGCCAGCAGCCCCACCAGACAGCTCTATGGC. Protein: CASSPTRQLYG. The CDR3 in full is CASSPTRQLYGYTF.

About this clone itself: The CDR3 is cut off 3 residues early in the read; its end comes from the germline J gene. The rearrangement uses TRBV20-1 and TRBJ2-7, with 9 bases lining up with TRBD2. CDR3 length: 16 residues. The junction had 11 bases not matched to a gene; V was cut back by 2 bases and J by 3 bases. Germline loops: CDR1 DFQATT, CDR2 SNEGSKA (reference sequence). CDR3 region: CSARSSGLAGIYEQYF. Partial CDR3 DNA: TGCAGTGCTAGATCATCCGGCCTAGCGGGAATCTACGAG.

Of note for this clone: The observed sequence ends 3 residues before the CDR3 terminus, with the missing tail filled in from the germline J gene. The rearrangement joins TRBV29-1 to TRBJ1-2, with D hard to call. The CDR3 covers 13 residues. Germline V lookup: CDR1 SQVTM, CDR2 ANQGSEA. Between the trimmed V and J ends, which lost 0 bases and 3 bases, there was a span of 8 bases. CDR3 bases read: TGCAGCGTTGAAGATCGGGGTTACTATGGC. Residues: CSVEDRGYYG. The full CDR3 protein is CSVEDRGYYGYTF.

In the case of this clone: The CDR3 end lies 3 residues beyond the end of the read and is filled in from the germline J gene. The chain has TRBV20-1 and TRBJ2-7; TRBD1 might be the D (5 bases). Germline CDR1 is DFQATT and CDR2 is SNEGSKA (reference sequence). The CDR3 contains 14 residues. The germline V and J ends were trimmed by 2 bases and 5 bases, with 16 bases remaining between them. The part of the CDR3 DNA that was read is TGCAGTGCTAGAATTATGGTTGGGGCGGACGAG. Encoded protein: CSARIMVGADE. The complete CDR3 sequence is CSARIMVGADEQYF.

About this clone: The read comes to an end 3 residues before the CDR3 does, leaving the germline J gene to fill in the end. The chain couples TRBV5-4 to TRBJ2-2, with 7 bases aligning to TRBD2. The CDR3 totals 16 residues. Germline V gene data show CDR1 as SGHNT and CDR2 as YYREEE (reference sequence). Trimming at V came to 0 bases and at J to 7 bases, leaving 9 bases not matched to a gene. Here the CDR3 reads CASSLAGGSGFGELFF. The sequenced part of the CDR3 DNA is TGTGCCAGCAGCTTGGCGGGCGGGAGTGGTTTCGGGGAG. The full variable domain, its missing parts supplied by reference TRBV5-4 and TRBJ2-2, is ETGVTQSPTHLIKTRGQQVTLRCSSQSGHNTVSWYQQALGQGPQFIFQYYREEENGRGNFPPRFSGLQFPNYSSELNVNALELDDSALYLCASSLAGGSGFGELFFGEGSRLTVL.

A note on this clone: The read terminates 3 residues ahead of where the CDR3 ends, so the germline J gene completes it. The chain uses TRBV7-3 and TRBJ2-1; D gene uncertain. Deletions cut 4 bases from V and 5 bases from J, with 6 bases between. CDR1 and CDR2 from the germline V gene are SGHTA and FQGTGA. This CDR3 has 12 residues. Partial CDR3 DNA: TGTGCCAGCAGCTCGAGCCACAATGAG. Translation: CASSSSHNE. The whole CDR3 sequence is CASSSSHNEQFF.

Comment on this clone: Sequencing ends 3 residues short of the CDR3 end; the germline J gene provides the rest. The chain is built from TRBV20-1 and TRBJ2-1; possible D gene TRBD2, 6 bases. Germline V lookup: CDR1 DFQATT, CDR2 SNEGSKA (reference sequence). V lost 6 bases and J 7 bases, leaving 19 bases between the germline ends. The CDR3 is 14 residues long. Incomplete CDR3 DNA: TGCAGTGCCAGTAACCAAGCTCGGGGGAATGAG. Translated: CSASNQARGNE. In full, the CDR3 reads CSASNQARGNEQFF.

With respect to this clone: The read ends 3 residues early relative to the CDR3; the germline J gene fills the gap. The V and J genes are TRBV5-1 and TRBJ2-2; 12 bases agree with TRBD2. Germline V gene lookup returns CDR1 SGHRS and CDR2 YFSETQ. The CDR3 runs 16 residues. Trimming cost V 0 bases and J 4 bases; bases outside gene matches: 1. The CDR3 reads CASSLGGLAGTGELFF. The CDR3 bases that were read are TGCGCCAGCAGCTTGGGGGGACTAGCGGGCACCGGGGAG.

A remark on this clone: Coverage ceases 3 residues before the CDR3 finishes, and the germline J gene fills in the end. This chain links TRBV5-6 with TRBJ2-7; 8 bases match TRBD1. With V trimmed by 0 bases and J by 3 bases, 5 bases remained unmatched. Germline V gene sequence: CDR1 SGHDT, CDR2 YYEEEE. The CDR3 extends over 15 amino acids. This CDR3 reads CASSLATGVGYEQYF. The covered CDR3 bases are TGTGCCAGCAGCTTGGCGACAGGGGTTGGCTACGAG. Supplemented by reference TRBV5-6 and TRBJ2-7, the full variable domain reads DAGVTQSPTHLIKTRGQQVTLRCSPKSGHDTVSWYQQALGQGPQFIFQYYEEEERQRGNFPDRFSGHQFPNYSSELNVNALLLGDSALYLCASSLATGVGYEQYFGPGTRLTVT.

Worth noting for this clone: The read halts 3 residues ahead of the CDR3 end, with the missing end drawn from the germline J gene. The genes are TRBV2 and TRBJ2-5, with D maybe TRBD2 (6 bases). The CDR3 has 15 amino acids. Per the germline V gene, CDR1 is SNHLY and CDR2 is FYNNEI. The V and J ends lost 6 bases and 3 bases respectively, with 17 bases between them. The sequenced part of the CDR3 DNA is TGTGCCAGCAGGGATAAGAGTACTAGCAAAGAGACC. It translates to CASRDKSTSKET. The whole CDR3 is CASRDKSTSKETQYF.